This T cell receptor beta chain was obtained from a study of T cells after posttransplantation cyclophosphamide (dated by TCRdb to between 2015 and 2016). Notes on the research overall: Using TRB sequencing, the study followed how the T cell repertoire rebuilt after myeloablative bone marrow transplantation with posttransplantation cyclophosphamide given as GVHD prophylaxis. Samples from under 40 PTCy-treated patients and 15 to 20 related bone marrow donors of those patients were subjected to antigen receptor sequencing. Blood from all 30 or so PTCy patients with 1-year posttransplant specimens was subjected to TRB sequencing. Public TRB sequences were searched against a database of over 3,500 sequences associated with responses to pathogens, tumor antigens, self-antigens and alloantigens. In 3 patients, TRB sequencing was also performed on up to 3 more blood samples taken 2 to 5.2 years after transplant, and in several patients, pretransplant blood was also TRB-sequenced. TRA and TRB clonality were tightly correlated in 10 or so samples, so subsequent TCR analyses focused on TRB only.

Paper-wide results and their limitations: Donor-recipient similarity was low at 1-2 months but rose over the first year, and later blood repertoires were often dominated by donor CD8+ memory clones. The TRB repertoires of T cells infiltrating skin or GI tract showed only limited overlap with the TRB repertoires of T cells in blood. Across the roughly 40 patients, TRB clonality was highly associated with recipient CMV seropositivity and CMV reactivation, and diversity with PTCy was similar to that in the CNI/methotrexate controls.

Genomic DNA was used for TRB sequencing, which was performed with the immunoSEQ assay at survey resolution or with the hsTCRB kit. The authors' analysis ran thus. Initial read processing used immunoSEQ software, and repertoire analyses used the LymphoSeq R package. Clonality was calculated as 1 minus normalized Shannon entropy, and the Gini coefficient was also calculated for each TRB dataset. To infer phenotypes in unsorted samples, TRB sequences from sorted subsets of the recipient or donor were mapped onto the unsorted samples of the same recipient. Here the immuneACCESS table is served through TCRdb, limited to in-frame sequences with V and J called. Missing clones are a known gap in these copies; in checked studies unresolved V genes cover under half, and the rest lacks a known reason. From that table come the V and J calls and clone size; the DNA was used to work out D and trimming. The sample has approximately 3,200 clones on record, over 65% of them singletons. The ten top clones hold approximately 34% of the sample.

In the case of this clone: Its target antigen remains unknown. Per-base qualities were not stored, and no clone one base away is much larger.

The junction carries 13 bases between V and J, which are trimmed by 4 bases and 7 bases respectively. Looking up the germline V gene yields CDR1 SQVTM and CDR2 ANQGSEA. The CDR3 starts with the cysteine, ends with the phenylalanine, and has 12 residues. The read is trimmed to its CDR3 DNA, 36 bases read in frame from base 1. What the treatment or condition label conveys for this sample: high-dose cyclophosphamide on days +3 and +4 as single-agent GVHD prophylaxis. Patients in the PTCy group got busulfan and fludarabine conditioning, a marrow graft from a related or unrelated donor, and cyclophosphamide on days +3 and +4. The PTCy-treated patients were enrolled in a prospective multi-institutional clinical trial. Peripheral blood and bone marrow mononuclear cells were isolated by Ficoll-Hypaque density centrifugation and were cryopreserved.

The sequenced sample was PBMCs, obtained after allogeneic stem cell transplant with posttransplant cyclophosphamide. This receptor was obtained from a female patient aged 50-59 years who received an allogeneic stem cell transplant from a related donor, was CMV-positive, and had no GVHD. A transplant means some T cells may be of graft donor rather than patient origin. The chain was built from TRBV29-1 and TRBJ1-2, with no reliable assignment of the D segment. The sequence in DNA is TGCAGCGTTGTAGATACGGTTACTGGCTACACCTTC. Its translation reads: CSVVDTVTGYTF.